The entry below gives a single TCR beta chain sequence along with its context. PCR involved 60 Vbeta and 13 Jbeta primers. TCRdb's copy holds only in-frame clones and misses some; the assay was immunoSEQ multiplex PCR. The listing records around 100,000 clones. This sample is part of a study of cytomegalovirus exposure and HLA in healthy donors. The CDR3 has 18 residues. V lost 6 bases and J 0 bases, leaving 23 bases between the germline ends. The germline CDR1 and CDR2 sequences are MNHNS and SASEGT. Sequencing input: PBMCs. The origin of this receptor is a woman in her twenties or thirties in good health and CMV-seronegative. V usage is TRBV6-1 and J usage is TRBJ1-1; TRBD1 is a possible D gene (6 bases). CDR3 region: CASSERGPQGNMNTEAFF. The CDR3 coding sequence is TGTGCCAGCAGCGAAAGGGGCCCACAGGGTAATATGAACACTGAAGCTTTCTTT.